The clone carrying this T cell receptor beta chain has ten or more counts. The V and J ends lost 6 bases and 4 bases respectively, with 12 bases between them. The CDR3 length is 14 residues. Germline V gives CDR1 ENHRY, CDR2 SYGVKD. TRAV- and TRBV-specific primers, spanning alpha and beta chains, primed first-strand cDNA. With a V-primer adapter and a constant-region primer, TCRs were amplified for 20 to 25 PCR cycles. A single record per CDR3 protein comes from TCRdb applying MiXCR to the reads. The sample contains about 71,000 distinct CDR3 sequences, roughly 30% of which appear only once. This sample stems from a study of low-dose radiotherapy and immunotherapy resistance in tumors. Study background: Members of Cohort 1 were treated with 0.5 Gy per fraction every 2 weeks. The prescribed total PTV dose was 6.5 Gy. Participants in Cohort 2 were given 1 Gy per fraction every two weeks, for 13 Gy over 26 weeks. Patients received cyclophosphamide 200 mg/m2 intravenously every two weeks, the day before radiation-immunotherapy.

Regarding time point: before trial treatment. Donors were dosed with nivolumab and ipilimumab; they also received aspirin, low-dose cyclophosphamide and low-dose radiotherapy. The sequenced sample was PBMCs, obtained before treatment. This clonotype originated in a female donor with ovarian cancer. This rearrangement joins TRBV10-3 to TRBJ2-2; tentatively, D is TRBD1 or TRBD2 (6 bases each). CDR3: CAIRGGIVTGELFF. The CDR3, as DNA: TGTGCCATCAGGGGGGGCATTGTCACCGGGGAGCTGTTTTTT.